Each of the 10 T cell receptor beta chains below was sequenced from the same sample in a study of OX40 agonist ivuxolimab in advanced cancers. The method was immunoSEQ multiplex PCR; TCRdb's version includes in-frame clones alone and lacks a portion of them. The sample has roughly 69,000 clones, 80% to 90% seen once. The sequences come from CD4+ or CD8+ T cells sorted from blood, collected in a trial of the OX40 agonist ivuxolimab. All receptors derive from an adult with an advanced solid tumor such as melanoma, head and neck, liver or kidney cancer.

The chain joins TRBV9 to TRBJ2-1, with 8 nucleotides matching TRBD2. Germline CDR1 SGDLS, CDR2 YYNGEE. The CDR3 is made up of 15 amino acids. J lost 6 bases, V lost 0 bases, and 5 bases had no gene match. The CDR3 region is CASSVVSGKGNEQFF. The CDR3 nucleotides are TGTGCCAGCAGCGTAGTTAGCGGGAAGGGCAATGAGCAGTTCTTC.

The gene calls are TRBV10-3 and TRBJ1-5; no firm D call. CDR1 is ENHRY and CDR2 is SYGVKD in the germline V gene. V dropped 2 bases and J dropped 4 bases, with 3 bases sitting between them. The CDR3 is 12 residues long. CDR3 nucleotide sequence: TGTGCCATCAGTGAGACGAATCAGCCCCAGCATTTT. The encoded protein is CAISETNQPQHF.

V and J are TRBV25-1 and TRBJ2-7; D is unresolved. Germline V gene lookup returns CDR1 MGHDK and CDR2 SYGVNS. This CDR3 comprises 15 residues. V was shortened by 4 bases and J by 0 bases, with 13 bases between the two germline ends. For the CDR3, the DNA is TGTGCCAGCAGTGTTTGGGCAGGCCTCTCCTACGAGCAGTACTTC. Translating it yields CASSVWAGLSYEQYF.

This chain uses TRBV29-1 with TRBJ2-7; perhaps TRBD1 as D (5 bases). Between the trimmed V and J ends, which lost 6 bases and 6 bases, there was a span of 18 bases. The germline V gene encodes CDR1 SQVTM and CDR2 ANQGSEA. The CDR3 consists of 13 residues. The CDR3 protein is CSVLGRGRGEQYF. For the CDR3, the DNA is TGCAGCGTCCTGGGAAGGGGTAGGGGCGAGCAGTACTTC.

The chain joins TRBV4-1 to TRBJ1-6; D remains ambiguous. The CDR3 covers 15 residues. Germline values: CDR1 MGHRA, CDR2 YSYEKL. The V gene lost 2 bases and the J gene lost 6 bases, with 11 bases spanning the gap. The CDR3 DNA reads as TGCGCCAGCAGCCAAAGCAGCGACGGTAATTCACCCCTCCACTTT. This encodes CASSQSSDGNSPLHF.

V gene TRBV28 combines with J gene TRBJ2-6, with D unclear. CDR1 is MDHEN and CDR2 is SYDVKM in the germline V gene. The CDR3 spans 15 residues. The V end lost 1 base, the J end lost 4 bases, and 8 bases lay between the germline ends. CDR3 protein: CASSLLGSGANVLTF. The CDR3 region has the DNA TGTGCCAGCAGTTTATTAGGTTCCGGGGCCAACGTCCTGACTTTC. Variable domain in full (rest from reference TRBV28 and TRBJ2-6): DVKVTQSSRYLVKRTGEKVFLECVQDMDHENMFWYRQDPGLGLRLIYFSYDVKMKEKGDIPEGYSVSREKKERFSLILESASTNQTSMYLCASSLLGSGANVLTFGAGSRLTVL.

The J gene is TRBJ1-1, the V gene TRBV18; D remains ambiguous. The germline V and J ends were trimmed by 3 bases and 0 bases, with 14 bases remaining between them. Germline loops: CDR1 KGHSH, CDR2 LQKENI. CDR3 length: 16 amino acids. The CDR3 sequence is CASSPSRSTLNTEAFF. CDR3 sequence (DNA): TGTGCCAGCTCACCCTCCAGGTCAACTTTGAACACTGAAGCTTTCTTT.

The chain links TRBV27 to TRBJ2-7; 8 bases fit TRBD1. Germline V lookup: CDR1 MNHEY, CDR2 SMNVEV (reference sequence). This CDR3 spans 16 amino acids. J lost 7 bases, V lost 5 bases, and 16 bases had no gene match. This CDR3 is CASSLPPGTGGREQYF. CDR3 in DNA: TGTGCCAGCAGTCTCCCCCCCGGTACAGGGGGAAGAGAGCAGTACTTC.

The CDR3 sequence: CASSIVPGVKGGSYEQYF. The CDR3 DNA reads as TGTGCCAGTAGTATAGTCCCCGGGGTTAAGGGGGGCTCCTACGAGCAGTACTTC. The V and J genes are TRBV19 and TRBJ2-7, with D tentatively TRBD1 or TRBD2 (6 bases each). Germline CDR1 is LNHDA and CDR2 is SQIVND (reference sequence). The CDR3 is made up of 18 amino acids. Trimming took off 1 base at V and 0 bases at J, with 19 bases between the two ends.

V is TRBV4-1 and J is TRBJ2-1; no firm D call. CDR3 length: 17 amino acids. CDR1 is MGHRA and CDR2 is YSYEKL in the germline V gene. The V end was cut by 0 bases, the J end by 4 bases, with 16 bases between. CDR3 protein: CASSQDSGLGLYNEQFF. Written as DNA, the CDR3 is TGCGCCAGCAGCCAAGATTCGGGCCTGGGGTTATACAATGAGCAGTTCTTC.